This record covers a single T cell receptor beta chain. Germline V gene sequence: CDR1 KGHSH, CDR2 LQKENI. CDR3 size: 17 residues. Trimming removed 0 bases from V and 4 bases from J, with 15 bases in between. Regarding treatment: oral pan-JAK inhibitor, 5-10 mg twice daily. Those with alopecia areata gave lesional scalp punch biopsies and peripheral blood. This sample is drawn from a study of CD8+ T cells in alopecia areata. Turning to the study itself: Treated patients received severity scores based on the percentage of scalp area affected.

Extracted from the samples, RNA was reverse transcribed into cDNA to serve as the sequencing template. Only in-frame clones appear in the TCRdb table, and some are missing; sequencing was by immunoSEQ multiplex PCR. The sample lists about 100,000 clones, roughly 84% occurring once. The TCR sequence derives from a human donor with alopecia areata. The genes are TRBV18 and TRBJ2-2; weak D call: TRBD2 (5 bases). The source material was CD8+ T cells sorted from blood, sampled at week 24, from a patient treated with tofacitinib. CDR3 region: CASSPPRELDPTGELFF. The CDR3 bases are TGTGCCAGCTCACCACCCCGGGAATTAGACCCCACCGGGGAGCTGTTTTTT.